This T cell receptor beta chain was documented in a study of control samples from healthy donors and cancer patients. TCRdb's table, derived via immunoSEQ multiplex PCR, lists solely in-frame clones and lacks some. The sample has some 170,000 clones, over 95% seen once. V was trimmed by 3 bases and J by 4 bases, leaving 8 bases between them. This CDR3 region has 12 residues. CDR1 and CDR2 (germline): SGHTS, YDEGEE. This chain joins TRBV5-8 and TRBJ2-7; the D is unclear. This TCR was sampled from a woman aged 30 to 39 in good health. The sequenced material came from blood. CDR3 loop: CASSSDIYEQYF. DNA of the CDR3: TGTGCCAGCAGCTCGGATATTTACGAGCAGTACTTC. Drawing the rest from reference TRBV5-8 and TRBJ2-7, the complete variable domain is EAGVTQSPTHLIKTRGQQATLRCSPISGHTSVYWYQQALGLGLQFLLWYDEGEERNRGNFPPRFSGRQFPNYSSELNVNALELEDSALYLCASSSDIYEQYFGPGTRLTVT.